The T cell receptor (beta chain) under discussion was sequenced for a study of T-cell memory formation after mild COVID-19. Findings of the study overall: CM and EM subsets held most contracting CD4+ clones; EMRA held CD8+ ones. Among clones peaking at day 37 in the second wave, SARS-CoV-2 specificity remained unconfirmed.

In its sample, this clonotype was seen a few times. The antigen is not known. CDR3 length: 14 amino acids. J was trimmed by 7 bases and V by 6 bases; bases with no gene match: 5. Germline loops: CDR1 SGHTA, CDR2 FQGNSA. Employing constant-segment primers, 5'RACE generated TCR alpha and TCR beta cDNA libraries bearing sample barcodes and UMIs. TCRdb reprocessed the 5' RACE reads with MiXCR, giving one entry per CDR3 protein. This sample has roughly 580,000 distinct CDR3 sequences, with approximately 18% found just once. Sequences were obtained from PBMCs or a T cell subset sorted from them (not recorded which). The chain combines TRBV7-2 with TRBJ1-3, with 11 bases fitting TRBD1. This clonotype was obtained from an adult woman who had mild COVID-19 (a few samples of this study predate the infection). Cell type and time point are not known. The CDR3 bases are TGTGCCAGCAGTTCCGGACAGGGGGCGAACACCATATATTTT. Residues: CASSSGQGANTIYF.